The entry that follows covers one T cell receptor (beta chain) sequence. The data were produced by immunoSEQ multiplex PCR, yet TCRdb's version contains in-frame clones alone and is incomplete. The sample carries tens of thousands of clones, around nine tenths recorded once. Seattle-derived patients entered the study during active infection and were followed longitudinally. This sample was taken from a study of blood T cell repertoires in COVID-19. Turning to the study itself: COVID-19 samples, acute and convalescent, were from the United States, Italy and Spain. From T cells, B-cell-depleted T cells, or PBMCs came the material, which was cDNA or gDNA.

Germline values: CDR1 SGHRS, CDR2 YFSETQ. The CDR3 consists of 13 residues. The V and J ends lost 3 bases and 3 bases respectively, with 8 bases between them. This clonotype was sampled from an older woman with COVID-19, enrolled during active disease. The sequenced material came from peripheral blood. This sequence joins TRBV5-1 and TRBJ2-3; D is perhaps TRBD1 (5 bases). The CDR3 protein is CASSSTGTDTQYF. The CDR3 DNA follows: TGCGCCAGCAGCTCCACAGGAACAGATACGCAGTATTTT.